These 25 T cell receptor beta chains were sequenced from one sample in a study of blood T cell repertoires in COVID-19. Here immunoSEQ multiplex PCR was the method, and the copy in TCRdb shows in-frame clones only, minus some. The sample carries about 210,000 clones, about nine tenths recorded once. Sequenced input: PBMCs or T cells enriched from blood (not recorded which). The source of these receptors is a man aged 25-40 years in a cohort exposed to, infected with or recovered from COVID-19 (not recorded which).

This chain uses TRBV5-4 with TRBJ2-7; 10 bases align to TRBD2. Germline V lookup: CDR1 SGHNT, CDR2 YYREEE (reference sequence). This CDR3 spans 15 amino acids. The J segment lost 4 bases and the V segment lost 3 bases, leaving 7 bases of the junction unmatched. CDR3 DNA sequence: TGTGCCAGCAGCTCCTCTAGCGGGAGTCAGTACGAGCAGTACTTC. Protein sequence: CASSSSSGSQYEQYF.

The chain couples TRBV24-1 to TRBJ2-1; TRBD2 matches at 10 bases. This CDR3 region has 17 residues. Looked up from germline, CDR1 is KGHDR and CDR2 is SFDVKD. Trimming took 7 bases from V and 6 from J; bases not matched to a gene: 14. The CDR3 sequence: CATRLLTSGRVGNEQFF. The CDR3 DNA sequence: TGTGCCACCAGATTACTCACCAGCGGGAGGGTGGGCAATGAGCAGTTCTTC.

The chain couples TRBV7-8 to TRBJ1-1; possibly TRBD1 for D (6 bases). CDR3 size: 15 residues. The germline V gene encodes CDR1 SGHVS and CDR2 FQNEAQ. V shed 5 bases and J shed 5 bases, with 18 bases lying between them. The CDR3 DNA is TGTGCCAGCAGCGCACGACCGGGGACACGGACTGAAGCTTTCTTT. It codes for CASSARPGTRTEAFF. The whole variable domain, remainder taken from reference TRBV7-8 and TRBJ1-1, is GAGVSQSPRYKVAKRGQDVALRCDPISGHVSLFWYQQALGQGPEFLTYFQNEAQLDKSGLPSDRFFAERPEGSVSTLKIQRTQQEDSAVYLCASSARPGTRTEAFFGQGTRLTVV.

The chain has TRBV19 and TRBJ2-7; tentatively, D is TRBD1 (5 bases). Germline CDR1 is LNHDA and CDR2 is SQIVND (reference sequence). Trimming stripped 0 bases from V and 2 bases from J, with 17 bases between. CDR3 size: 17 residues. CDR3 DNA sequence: TGTGCCAGTAGTATAGATCGCCAGCCAGGGCTCCCCTACGAGCAGTACTTC. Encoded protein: CASSIDRQPGLPYEQYF. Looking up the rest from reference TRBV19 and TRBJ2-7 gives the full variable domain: DGGITQSPKYLFRKEGQNVTLSCEQNLNHDAMYWYRQDPGQGLRLIYYSQIVNDFQKGDIAEGYSVSREKKESFPLTVTSAQKNPTAFYLCASSIDRQPGLPYEQYFGPGTRLTVT.

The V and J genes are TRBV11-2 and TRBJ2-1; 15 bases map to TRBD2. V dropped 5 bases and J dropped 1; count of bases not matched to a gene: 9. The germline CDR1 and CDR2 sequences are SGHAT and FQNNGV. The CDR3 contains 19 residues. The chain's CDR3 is CASSPLPGLAGGSYNEQFF. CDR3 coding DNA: TGTGCCAGCAGCCCTCTCCCGGGACTAGCGGGAGGATCCTACAATGAGCAGTTCTTC.

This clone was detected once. The CDR3 sequence is CASGGPQGAGVYFTEAFF. CDR3 nucleotides: TGTGCCAGTGGGGGCCCGCAGGGGGCGGGGGTTTACTTCACTGAAGCTTTCTTT. The J gene is TRBJ1-1, the V gene TRBV5-8; TRBD1 aligns across 8 bases. The CDR3 length is 18 residues. Germline V gene data show CDR1 as SGHTS and CDR2 as YDEGEE. Unmatched junction bases numbered 22, after V lost 8 bases and J lost 4 bases.

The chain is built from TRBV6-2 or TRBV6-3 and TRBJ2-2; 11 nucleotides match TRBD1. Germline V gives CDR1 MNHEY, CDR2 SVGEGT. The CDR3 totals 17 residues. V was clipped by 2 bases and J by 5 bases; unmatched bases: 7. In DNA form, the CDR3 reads TGTGCCAGCAGTTACCGAGGACAGGGGGCGCGAACCGGGGAGCTGTTTTTT. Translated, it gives CASSYRGQGARTGELFF.

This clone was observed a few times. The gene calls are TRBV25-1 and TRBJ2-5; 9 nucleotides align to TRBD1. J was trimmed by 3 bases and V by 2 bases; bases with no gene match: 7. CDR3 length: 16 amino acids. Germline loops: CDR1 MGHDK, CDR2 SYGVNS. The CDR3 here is CASSELLGQGKETQYF. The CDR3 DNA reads TGTGCCAGCAGTGAACTACTAGGACAGGGGAAAGAGACCCAGTACTTC.

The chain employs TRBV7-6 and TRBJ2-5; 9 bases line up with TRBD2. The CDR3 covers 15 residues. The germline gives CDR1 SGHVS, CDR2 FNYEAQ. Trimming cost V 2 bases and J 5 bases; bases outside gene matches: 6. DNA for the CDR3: TGTGCCAGCAGCTTATCCCTAGCGGGATGGGAGACCCAGTACTTC. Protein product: CASSLSLAGWETQYF.

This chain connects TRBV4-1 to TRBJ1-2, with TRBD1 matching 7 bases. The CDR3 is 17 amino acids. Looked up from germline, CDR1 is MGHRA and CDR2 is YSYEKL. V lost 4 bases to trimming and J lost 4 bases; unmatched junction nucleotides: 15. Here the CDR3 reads CASSPRGGQGVLYGYTF. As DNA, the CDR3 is TGCGCCAGCAGCCCAAGGGGTGGCCAGGGGGTTCTCTATGGCTACACCTTC.

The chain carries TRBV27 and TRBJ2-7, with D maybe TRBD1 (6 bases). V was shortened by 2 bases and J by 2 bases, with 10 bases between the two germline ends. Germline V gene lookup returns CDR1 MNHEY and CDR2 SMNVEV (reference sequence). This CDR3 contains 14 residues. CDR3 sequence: CASSLEGDPYEQYF. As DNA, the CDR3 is TGTGCCAGCAGTTTAGAGGGGGATCCCTACGAGCAGTACTTC.

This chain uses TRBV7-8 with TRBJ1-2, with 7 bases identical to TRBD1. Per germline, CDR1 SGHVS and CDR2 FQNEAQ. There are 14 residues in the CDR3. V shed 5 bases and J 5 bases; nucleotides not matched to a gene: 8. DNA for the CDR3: TGTGCCAGCAGCCTTACCGACAGGGTTTATGGCTACACCTTC. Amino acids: CASSLTDRVYGYTF.

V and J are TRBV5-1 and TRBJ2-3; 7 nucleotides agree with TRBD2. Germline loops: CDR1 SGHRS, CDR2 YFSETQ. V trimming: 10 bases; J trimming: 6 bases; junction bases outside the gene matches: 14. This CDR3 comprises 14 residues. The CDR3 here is CAHLGGSEVDTQYF. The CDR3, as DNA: TGCGCCCACTTAGGCGGGAGTGAGGTGGATACGCAGTATTTT.

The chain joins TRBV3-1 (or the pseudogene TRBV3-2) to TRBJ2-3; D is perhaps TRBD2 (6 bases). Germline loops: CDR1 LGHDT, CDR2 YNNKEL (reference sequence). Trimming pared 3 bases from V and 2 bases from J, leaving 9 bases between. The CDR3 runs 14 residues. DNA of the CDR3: TGTGCCAGCAGCCATGGACTAAACACAGATACGCAGTATTTT. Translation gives CASSHGLNTDTQYF.

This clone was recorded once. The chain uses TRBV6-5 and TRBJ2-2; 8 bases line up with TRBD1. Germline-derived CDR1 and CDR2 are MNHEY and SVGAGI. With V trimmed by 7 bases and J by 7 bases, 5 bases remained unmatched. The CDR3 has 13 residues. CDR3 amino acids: CASTRGLNGELFF. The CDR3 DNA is TGTGCCAGCACCAGGGGGCTTAACGGGGAGCTGTTTTTT.

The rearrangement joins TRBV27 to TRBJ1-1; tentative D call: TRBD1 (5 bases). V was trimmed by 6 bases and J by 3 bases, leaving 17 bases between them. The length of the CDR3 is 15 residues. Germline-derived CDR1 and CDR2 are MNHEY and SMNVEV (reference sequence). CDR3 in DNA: TGTGCCAGCAGGTCGGTTCTCGGGGGGGACACTGAAGCTTTCTTT. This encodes CASRSVLGGDTEAFF.

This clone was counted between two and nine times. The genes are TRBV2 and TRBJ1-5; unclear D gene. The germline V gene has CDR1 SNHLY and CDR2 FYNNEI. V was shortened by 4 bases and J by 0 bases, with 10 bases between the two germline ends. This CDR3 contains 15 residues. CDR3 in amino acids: CASSVWGGSNQPQHF. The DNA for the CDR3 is TGTGCCAGCAGTGTTTGGGGAGGTAGCAATCAGCCCCAGCATTTT.

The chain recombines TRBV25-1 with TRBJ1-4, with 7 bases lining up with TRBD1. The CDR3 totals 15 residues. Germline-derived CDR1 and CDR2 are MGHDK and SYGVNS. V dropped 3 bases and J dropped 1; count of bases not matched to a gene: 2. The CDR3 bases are TGTGCCAGCAGTGAGGACAGGAGAACTAATGAAAAACTGTTTTTT. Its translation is CASSEDRRTNEKLFF.

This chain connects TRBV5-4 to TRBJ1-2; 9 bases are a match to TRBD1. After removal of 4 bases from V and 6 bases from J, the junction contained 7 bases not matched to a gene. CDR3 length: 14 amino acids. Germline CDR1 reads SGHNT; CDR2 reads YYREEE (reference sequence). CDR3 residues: CASSPGQGRHGYTF. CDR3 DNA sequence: TGTGCCAGCAGCCCGGGACAGGGCAGGCATGGCTACACCTTC.

CDR3 bases: TGTGCCAGCAGTGATTATAACAGGGGACCCTACGAGCAGTACTTC. This encodes CASSDYNRGPYEQYF. This chain links TRBV6-1 with TRBJ2-7; 7 bases map to TRBD1. In germline, CDR1 is MNHNS, CDR2 SASEGT. CDR3 length equals 15 residues. Trimming cost V 3 bases and J 2 bases; bases outside gene matches: 7.

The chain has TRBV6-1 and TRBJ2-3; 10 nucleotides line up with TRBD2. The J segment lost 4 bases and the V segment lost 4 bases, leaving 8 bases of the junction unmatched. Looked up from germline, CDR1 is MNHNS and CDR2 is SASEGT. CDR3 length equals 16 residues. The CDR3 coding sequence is TGTGCCAGCAGTGTTTCTAGCGGGAGTCGTGCAGATACGCAGTATTTT. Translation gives CASSVSSGSRADTQYF.

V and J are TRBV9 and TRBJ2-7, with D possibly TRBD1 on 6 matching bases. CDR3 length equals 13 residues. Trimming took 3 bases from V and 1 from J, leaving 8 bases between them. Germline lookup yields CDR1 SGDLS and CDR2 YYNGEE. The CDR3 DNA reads TGTGCCAGCAGCGGGACAGAATCCTACGAGCAGTACTTC. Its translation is CASSGTESYEQYF. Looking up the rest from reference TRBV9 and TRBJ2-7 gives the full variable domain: DSGVTQTPKHLITATGQRVTLRCSPRSGDLSVYWYQQSLDQGLQFLIQYYNGEERAKGNILERFSAQQFPDLHSELNLSSLELGDSALYFCASSGTESYEQYFGPGTRLTVT.

CDR3 protein: CSVLDRVGSPLHF. The CDR3 DNA reads as TGCAGCGTGTTGGACAGGGTAGGATCACCCCTCCACTTT. This chain joins TRBV29-1 and TRBJ1-6; 8 positions match TRBD1. The J segment lost 10 bases and the V segment lost 6 bases, leaving 8 bases of the junction unmatched. This CDR3 contains 13 residues. Germline values: CDR1 SQVTM, CDR2 ANQGSEA. Complete variable domain (other parts from reference TRBV29-1 and TRBJ1-6): SAVISQKPSRDICQRGTSLTIQCQVDSQVTMMFWYRQQPGQSLTLIATANQGSEATYESGFVIDKFPISRPNLTFSTLTVSNMSPEDSSIYLCSVLDRVGSPLHFGNGTRLTVT.

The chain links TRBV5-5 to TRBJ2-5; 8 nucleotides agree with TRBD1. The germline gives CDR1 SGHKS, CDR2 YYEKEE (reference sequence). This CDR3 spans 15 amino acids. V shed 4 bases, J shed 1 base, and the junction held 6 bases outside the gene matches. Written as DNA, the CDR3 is TGTGCCAGCAGCCTTGGACAGGGCCTCCAAGAGACCCAGTACTTC. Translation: CASSLGQGLQETQYF.

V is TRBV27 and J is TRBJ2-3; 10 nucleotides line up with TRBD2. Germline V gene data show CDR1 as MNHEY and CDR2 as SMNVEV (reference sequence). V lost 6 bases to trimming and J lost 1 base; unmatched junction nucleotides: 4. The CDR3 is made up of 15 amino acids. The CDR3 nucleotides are TGTGCCAGCAGAGAAGGACTAGCGGGCACAGATACGCAGTATTTT. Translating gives CASREGLAGTDTQYF.